This TCR beta chain was captured in a study of cytomegalovirus exposure and HLA in healthy donors. This CDR3 has 14 amino acids. Per the germline V gene, CDR1 is LNHDA and CDR2 is SQIVND (reference sequence). The V end was cut by 10 bases, the J end by 5 bases, with 20 bases between. Note on this clone: Its antigen remains unidentified.

Study outcomes and limitations: Around 18,000 TCR beta sequences were associated with HLA alleles at 0.05 false discovery rate in a later analysis. Highly shared sequence variants in one cluster were likely a sequencing artifact. Across donors, most TCRs were seen rarely, yet some public ones were widespread. In a later analysis, the majority of CMV-associated beta chains seemingly showed HLA restriction.

Researchers ran the PCR with 60 Vbeta and 13 Jbeta primers. TCRdb's table, derived via immunoSEQ multiplex PCR, lists solely in-frame clones and lacks some. The sample includes nearly 200,000 clones, roughly 81% of them seen just once. Sequenced: PBMCs. V gene TRBV19 combines with J gene TRBJ1-2, with D possibly TRBD1 on 5 matching bases. The clonotype originates from a woman aged 25-40 years in good health and CMV-seropositive. The DNA for the CDR3 is TGTGCCACCGTCGGGACTGAGCGGCTTTATGGCTACACCTTC. Its protein product is CATVGTERLYGYTF. Supplemented by reference TRBV19 and TRBJ1-2, the full variable domain reads DGGITQSPKYLFRKEGQNVTLSCEQNLNHDAMYWYRQDPGQGLRLIYYSQIVNDFQKGDIAEGYSVSREKKESFPLTVTSAQKNPTAFYLCATVGTERLYGYTFGSGTRLTVV.